The text below deals with one TCR beta chain. This sample is part of a study of T cell responses to AZD1222 COVID-19 vaccine. Background on the study: Second-dose intervals near 4 or 12 weeks were combined.

The CDR3 spans 15 residues. V was clipped by 1 base and J by 4 bases; unmatched bases: 5. The V gene's germline CDR1 is SGDLS and CDR2 YYNGEE. The table came from immunoSEQ multiplex PCR; TCRdb's copy has only in-frame clones and leaves some out. In the table there are some 130,000 clones, about 91% of which are singletons. The sequences come from peripheral blood, collected on day 0 of AZD1222 vaccination. The chain couples TRBV9 to TRBJ2-1; 7 positions agree with TRBD2. The sequence was obtained from an adult in good health. This CDR3 is CASSVLSGIYNEQFF. CDR3 nucleotide sequence: TGTGCCAGCAGCGTACTGAGCGGGATATACAATGAGCAGTTCTTC.